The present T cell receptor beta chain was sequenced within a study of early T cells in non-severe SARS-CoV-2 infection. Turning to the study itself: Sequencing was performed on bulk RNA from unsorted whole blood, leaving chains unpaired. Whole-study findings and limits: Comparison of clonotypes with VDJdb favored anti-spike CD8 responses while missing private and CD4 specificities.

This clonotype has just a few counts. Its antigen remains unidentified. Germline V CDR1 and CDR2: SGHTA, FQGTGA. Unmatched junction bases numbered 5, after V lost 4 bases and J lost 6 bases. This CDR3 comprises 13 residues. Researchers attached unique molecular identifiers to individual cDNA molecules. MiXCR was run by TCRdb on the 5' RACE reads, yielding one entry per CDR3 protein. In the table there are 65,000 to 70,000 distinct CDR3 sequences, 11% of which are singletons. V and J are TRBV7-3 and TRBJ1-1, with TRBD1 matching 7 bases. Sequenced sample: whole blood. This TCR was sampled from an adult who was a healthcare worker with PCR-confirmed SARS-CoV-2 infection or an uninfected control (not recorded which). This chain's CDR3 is CASSSTGVAEAFF. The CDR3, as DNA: TGTGCCAGCAGCTCAACAGGGGTGGCTGAAGCTTTCTTT.